This record concerns one T cell receptor (beta chain) sequence. No cognate antigen has been identified for it. Per-base qualities were not stored, and no clone one base away is much larger. This entry comes from a study of regulatory T cells in long-lasting Graves disease (dated by TCRdb to about 2021). Regarding the complete study: Persistent Graves' disease meant more than 5 years of antithyroid drug treatment with TSH receptor autoantibodies that stayed positive. Persistent Graves' disease patients were compared with newly diagnosed Graves' disease patients by peripheral blood TCR sequencing and RNA sequencing. The study was conducted in China and was registered as a clinical trial. A total of around 35 samples were covered by TCR sequencing, comprising roughly 13 persistent and around 20 newly diagnosed Graves' disease patients. On average, persistent Graves' disease patients in the clinical cohort had been on antithyroid drugs for about 9.7 years. Summary of the overall study and its limitations: TRBV28, TRBJ1-2 and TRBJ2-5 were preferentially used in persistent disease, while TRBV20-1 and TRBJ2-1 were favored in newly diagnosed disease. Patients with persistent disease shared more public clonotypes (under 3,000) than newly diagnosed patients did (966). The small sample size was acknowledged by the authors as a limitation that may reduce accuracy. Lower TCR Shannon entropy and fewer highly expanded clones were observed in persistent Graves' disease patients than in newly diagnosed patients, which suggested clonal expansion. Only peripheral blood was studied, because thyroid tissue, the primary lesion, was inaccessible. Sequencing and analysis were restricted to the TCR beta chain.

The germline V gene gives CDR1 as SNHLY and CDR2 as FYNNEI. V and J are truncated by 3 bases and 0 bases respectively, leaving an intervening sequence of 6 bases. The cysteine opens and the phenylalanine closes a CDR3 of 15 amino acids. Of all the DNA, just the CDR3 is kept, 45 bases in frame from base 1. The time point label, as the study defines it: persistent/refractory GD, antithyroid drugs over 5 years with positive TRAb. For both TCR sequencing and RNA sequencing, RNA was extracted from PBMCs in TRIzol. The diagnosis of Graves' disease was made according to American Thyroid Association guidelines. Patients for the study were recruited at an endocrinology department in Xi'an, China. Each patient gave approximately 8.8 milliliters of peripheral blood, collected in an EDTA anticoagulant tube. Ficoll Paque Plus density gradient separation was used to isolate PBMCs, and no additional T cell sorting was done. An Agilent 2100 Bioanalyzer and agarose gel were used to assess RNA quality, and a NanoDrop 2000 was used to measure RNA concentration.

The library was built by means of multiplex PCR. Data came from an Illumina HiSeq 4000. To build TCR beta libraries, CDR3 regions were amplified by Arm-PCR using iRepertoire HTBI primers. PCR products were gel purified before sequencing. In the paper's pipeline: Gene usage analysis of CDR3 amino acid clonotypes used the approximately 62 TRBV and more than 13 TRBJ segments found across samples. Filtered high-quality paired reads were merged into contigs using COPE and FqMerger. BLAST was used to align contigs to IMGT TRBV, TRBD and TRBJ reference genes, and CDR3 was defined according to IMGT. Any clonotype with a frequency above 0.1% was classified as a highly expanded clone. Repertoire diversity was measured by Shannon entropy, and V-J evenness by the Gini coefficient. A clonotype was considered public if more than one individual shared it. TCRdb applied fastp at Q25 and MiXCR to the public reads, then kept only in-frame beta chains. CDR3 protein sequences are deduplicated, and each keeps its most common genes and DNA. For this entry, the V and J calls and clone size follow TCRdb and not the study's own pipeline. This sample gives approximately 380,000 distinct CDR3 sequences in total; more than 20% of them show up just once. 20% of the sample is in the top ten clones.

The chain is made from TRBV2 and TRBJ2-6; no D gene can be assigned with confidence. The input for sequencing was peripheral blood mononuclear cells (PBMCs), taken when the disease was refractory, from a patient treated with antithyroid drugs. This receptor was identified in a female donor with Graves disease. The CDR3 here reads CASSEGTSGANVLTF. The DNA sequence reads TGTGCCAGCAGTGAGGGAACCTCTGGGGCCAACGTCCTGACTTTC.